This record looks at one TCR beta chain sequence and its context. MiXCR was run by TCRdb on the multiplex PCR reads, yielding one entry per CDR3 protein. The sample includes about 15,000 distinct CDR3 sequences, 52% of them seen just once. The entry originates in a study of breast tumors, draining lymph nodes, adjacent tissues. The length of the CDR3 is 12 residues. Germline CDR1 and CDR2: ENHRY and SYGVKD. V lost 7 bases and J lost 8, with 14 bases in between. The chain combines TRBV10-3 with TRBJ1-2; unclear D gene. The sample was tumor-adjacent breast tissue. This TCR was recovered from a female donor with breast cancer. Some clones in this sample may be carry-over from other donors' samples. The CDR3 nucleotides read TGTGCCATCACCGGCCCATCGGAAGGCTACACCTTC. Protein product: CAITGPSEGYTF.